A single sample is the source of the 22 T cell receptor beta chains below, sequenced in a study of T cells in Graves' hyperthyroidism and ophthalmopathy. Amplification targeted TCR beta CDR3 regions from RNA transcripts. The HTBI set primed first-round TCR CDR3 RT-PCR. TCRdb reprocessed the multiplex PCR reads with MiXCR, giving one entry per CDR3 protein. The table has fewer than 450,000 distinct CDR3 sequences, approximately 18% seen once. The specimen sequenced was blood. The receptor source for this set is a young woman with Graves' hyperthyroidism that later progressed to Graves' ophthalmopathy.

The chain joins TRBV5-1 to TRBJ2-7, with 11 bases lining up with TRBD1. V dropped 4 bases and J dropped 2; count of bases not matched to a gene: 2. The germline V gene encodes CDR1 SGHRS and CDR2 YFSETQ. The CDR3 sequence is 14 residues long. The CDR3 loop reads CASSPGQGAYEQYV. The CDR3 DNA reads as TGCGCCAGCAGCCCGGGACAGGGGGCCTACGAGCAGTACGTC.

This clonotype was recorded a few times. The rearrangement joins TRBV5-4 to TRBJ2-3, with D maybe TRBD1 (6 bases). Germline V gene data show CDR1 as SGHNT and CDR2 as YYREEE (reference sequence). The length of the CDR3 is 14 residues. V shed 1 base and J shed 6 bases, with 12 bases lying between them. The CDR3 is CASSLLIRGDTQYF. CDR3 in DNA: TGTGCCAGCAGCTTGCTGATCAGGGGTGATACGCAGTATTTT.

The J gene is TRBJ2-7, the V gene TRBV30; TRBD2 matches at 13 bases. The trim removed 2 bases at V and 5 bases at J, leaving 18 bases unmatched. Germline V gives CDR1 GTSNPN, CDR2 SVGIG (reference sequence). The CDR3 extends over 19 amino acids. CDR3 in amino acids: CAWSSERTSGSYSGHEQYF. The CDR3 DNA reads as TGTGCCTGGAGTAGTGAGAGGACTAGCGGGAGTTACAGCGGACACGAGCAGTACTTC.

Ten or more counts support this clonotype. The chain links TRBV7-2 to TRBJ1-6; TRBD1 matches at 7 bases. This CDR3 is built from 15 residues. CDR1 SGHTA and CDR2 FQGNSA come from the germline V gene. The J segment lost 13 bases and the V segment lost 6 bases, leaving 15 bases of the junction unmatched. The CDR3 DNA sequence: TGTGCCAGCAGTCGGGACAGTGGGTCAATATTGCCCCTCCACTTT. It is translated as CASSRDSGSILPLHF.

This clonotype has just a few counts. V is TRBV4-1 and J is TRBJ2-2; TRBD1 is a possible D gene (5 bases). The length of the CDR3 is 14 residues. Germline CDR1 MGHRA, CDR2 YSYEKL. The V end was cut by 5 bases, the J end by 6 bases, with 13 bases between. The CDR3 loop reads CASSVPGWAGELFF. The CDR3 coding sequence is TGCGCCAGCAGCGTACCAGGGTGGGCCGGGGAGCTGTTTTTT.

The chain carries TRBV20-1 and TRBJ1-2, with D unclear. CDR3 length: 13 amino acids. Looked up from germline, CDR1 is DFQATT and CDR2 is SNEGSKA (reference sequence). Trimming took 5 bases from V and 1 from J, leaving 11 bases between them. CDR3 sequence: CSAFLGSNYGYTF. For the CDR3, the DNA is TGCAGTGCTTTTCTAGGGAGTAACTATGGCTACACCTTC.

Worth noting for this clonotype: A much larger clone lies a single base off, so this may be a read error. J is TRBJ2-3 and V is TRBV27; D is unclear. Per germline, CDR1 MNHEY and CDR2 SMNVEV (reference sequence). The CDR3 runs 13 residues. DNA for the CDR3: TGTACCAGCAGTTTCTTCGTTAGGGATACGCAGTATTTT. Protein: CTSSFFVRDTQYF.

This clonotype came up many times. This rearrangement joins TRBV24-1 to TRBJ2-2; D is possibly TRBD1 or TRBD2 (7 bases each). CDR1 is KGHDR, CDR2 SFDVKD, per germline. The V end lost 3 bases, the J end lost 0 bases, and 16 bases lay between the germline ends. CDR3 size: 18 residues. In DNA form, the CDR3 reads TGTGCCACCAGTGATCTAGGGGGGGGACAGACGAACACCGGGGAGCTGTTTTTT. Its protein product is CATSDLGGGQTNTGELFF.

This clonotype was picked up many times. CDR3 sequence: CASSYSTEQYF. For the CDR3, the DNA is TGTGCCAGCAGTTACTCTACCGAGCAGTACTTC. The chain combines TRBV6-2 or TRBV6-3 with TRBJ2-7, with D uncertain. V dropped 0 bases and J dropped 6 bases, with 3 bases sitting between them. CDR3 length equals 11 residues. Germline V gene data show CDR1 as MNHEY and CDR2 as SVGEGT.

This rearrangement joins TRBV29-1 to TRBJ2-1; 14 positions match TRBD2. V was clipped by 4 bases and J by 10 bases; unmatched bases: 9. Germline V gives CDR1 SQVTM, CDR2 ANQGSEA. CDR3 length: 15 amino acids. CDR3 DNA: TGCAGCGTTGGAACCGGGACTAGCGGGAGTTGGGAGCAGTTCTTC. Protein sequence: CSVGTGTSGSWEQFF.

This clonotype was counted at least ten times. The rearrangement joins TRBV19 to TRBJ2-5; 7 bases align to TRBD1. This CDR3 has 13 amino acids. Trimming removed 8 bases from V and 2 bases from J; junction bases left unmatched: 5. In germline, CDR1 is LNHDA, CDR2 SQIVND (reference sequence). CDR3 sequence: CASGDRAQETQYF. In nucleotides, the CDR3 is TGTGCCAGTGGAGACAGGGCACAAGAGACCCAGTACTTC.

This chain uses TRBV20-1 with TRBJ2-7; D is possibly TRBD2 (5 bases). V shed 3 bases and J shed 7 bases, with 13 bases lying between them. The CDR3 is 12 residues long. CDR1 DFQATT and CDR2 SNEGSKA come from the germline V gene (reference sequence). CDR3 loop: CSAREPGGEQYF. The CDR3 DNA reads as TGCAGTGCTAGGGAACCGGGCGGGGAGCAGTACTTC.

This clonotype was recorded many times. This chain joins TRBV19 and TRBJ1-5, with D possibly matching TRBD1 (6 bases). This CDR3 region has 14 residues. V shed 6 bases and J shed 1 base, with 10 bases lying between them. Germline V lookup: CDR1 LNHDA, CDR2 SQIVND (reference sequence). The CDR3 sequence: CASRQGHSNQPQHF. The CDR3 DNA is TGTGCCAGTAGACAGGGACACAGCAATCAGCCCCAGCATTTT.

This clonotype was found a few times. The rearrangement uses TRBV5-5 and TRBJ2-7; D is possibly TRBD1 (7 bases). CDR3 length: 15 residues. With 4 bases removed from V and 5 bases from J, the gap between germline ends came to 19 bases. Germline V gene data show CDR1 as SGHKS and CDR2 as YYEKEE (reference sequence). In nucleotides, the CDR3 is TGTGCCAGCAGCGGCTGGAGGGGGCTAAGGGACGAGCAGTACTTC. Its protein is CASSGWRGLRDEQYF. Looking up the rest from reference TRBV5-5 and TRBJ2-7 gives the full variable domain: DAGVTQSPTHLIKTRGQQVTLRCSPISGHKSVSWYQQVLGQGPQFIFQYYEKEERGRGNFPDRFSARQFPNYSSELNVNALLLGDSALYLCASSGWRGLRDEQYFGPGTRLTVT.

In its sample, this clonotype was seen many times. The CDR3 reads CSARGLAGRETQYF. CDR3 in DNA: TGCAGTGCTAGAGGGCTAGCGGGGAGGGAGACCCAGTACTTC. V is TRBV20-1 and J is TRBJ2-5; 9 bases fit TRBD2. The CDR3 is made up of 14 amino acids. Losses at the gene ends were 1 base for V and 5 bases for J; bases not matched to a gene: 5. Germline assignment: CDR1 DFQATT and CDR2 SNEGSKA (reference sequence).

This clonotype was seen many times. The rearrangement links TRBV13 to TRBJ1-5; D ambiguous. CDR3 length: 12 residues. Germline V gives CDR1 PRHDT, CDR2 FYEKMQ (reference sequence). Trimming stripped 9 bases from V and 0 bases from J, with 6 bases between. As DNA, the CDR3 is TGTGCCAGTACGAATAGCAATCAGCCCCAGCATTTT. This sequence encodes CASTNSNQPQHF.

This clonotype was observed many times. This sequence joins TRBV28 and TRBJ1-6; tentatively, D is TRBD1 (5 bases). This CDR3 region has 14 residues. Between the trimmed V and J ends, which lost 5 bases and 9 bases, there was a span of 14 bases. Germline V CDR1 and CDR2: MDHEN, SYDVKM. CDR3 protein: CASSKYNRGSPLHF. The CDR3 coding sequence is TGTGCCAGCAGTAAATATAATAGGGGTTCACCCCTCCACTTT. The full variable domain, with the rest looked up from reference TRBV28 and TRBJ1-6, is DVKVTQSSRYLVKRTGEKVFLECVQDMDHENMFWYRQDPGLGLRLIYFSYDVKMKEKGDIPEGYSVSREKKERFSLILESASTNQTSMYLCASSKYNRGSPLHFGNGTRLTVT.

This clonotype was seen many times. The rearrangement joins TRBV5-1 to TRBJ2-1; 7 bases align to TRBD2. The CDR3 totals 13 residues. Germline V gene lookup returns CDR1 SGHRS and CDR2 YFSETQ. The V segment lost 5 bases and the J segment 5 bases; nucleotides outside the gene matches: 4. The CDR3, as DNA: TGCGCCAGCAGACCTAGCGGAGACAATGAGCAGTTCTTC. Translation gives CASRPSGDNEQFF.

The chain has TRBV6-1 and TRBJ1-1; D might be TRBD1 (6 bases). The length of the CDR3 is 14 residues. V dropped 7 bases and J dropped 4 bases, with 16 bases sitting between them. In germline, CDR1 is MNHNS, CDR2 SASEGT. The CDR3 here is CASTSDSLSTEAFF. The CDR3 bases are TGTGCCAGCACCTCGGACAGTCTGAGCACTGAAGCTTTCTTT.

V gene TRBV4-1 combines with J gene TRBJ1-5; perhaps TRBD1 as D (5 bases). The CDR3 totals 13 residues. Trimming took off 8 bases at V and 4 bases at J, with 12 bases between the two ends. In germline, CDR1 is MGHRA, CDR2 YSYEKL. CDR3 loop: CASGLEGNQPQHF. The CDR3 DNA reads as TGCGCCAGCGGCCTGGAGGGGAATCAGCCCCAGCATTTT.

The V and J genes are TRBV9 and TRBJ1-4; possible D gene TRBD1, 6 bases. V lost 4 bases and J lost 3, with 13 bases in between. The CDR3 is 15 residues long. Germline CDR1 is SGDLS and CDR2 is YYNGEE. The chain's CDR3 is CASSPRTEANEKLFF. The CDR3 DNA sequence: TGTGCCAGCAGCCCACGGACAGAAGCTAATGAAAAACTGTTTTTT.

The rearrangement joins TRBV20-1 to TRBJ1-1; D gene ambiguous. Germline V lookup: CDR1 DFQATT, CDR2 SNEGSKA (reference sequence). The CDR3 is 13 amino acids. V shed 4 bases and J shed 0 bases, with 9 bases lying between them. The CDR3 sequence: CSAIRRVNTEAFF. The CDR3 coding sequence is TGCAGTGCTATAAGAAGAGTGAACACTGAAGCTTTCTTT.